This is a list of T cell receptor beta chains from one sample in a study of blood T cell repertoires in COVID-19. Profiled with immunoSEQ multiplex PCR; TCRdb holds only in-frame clones, not every one. Of hundreds of thousands of clones listed, about 90% were seen once; the top ten hold about 0.93%. The sequencing sample was made of PBMCs or T cells enriched from blood (not recorded which). The receptors were sampled from a woman in her twenties or thirties who had recovered from COVID-19. Each CDR3 is given with its conserved first and last residue. D genes are given only for firm matches. Clone size is shown for a subset of rows, as once, few, many or a class of expanded clone.

D gene: .
V gene: TRBV19
J gene: TRBJ1-1
clone size: once
CDR3 DNA: TGTGCCAGTAGTAAATCACCGACAGGTCGCACTGAAGCTTTCTTT
CDR3 protein: CASSKSPTGRTEAFF

D gene: .
V gene: TRBV6-2/TRBV6-3
J gene: TRBJ1-1
clone size: .
CDR3 DNA: TGTGCCAGCAGTTCCGGACAGTGGAACACTGAAGCTTTCTTT
CDR3 protein: CASSSGQWNTEAFF

D gene: TRBD2
V gene: TRBV15
J gene: TRBJ2-3
clone size: .
CDR3 DNA: TGTGCCACCAGCAGAGTACTAGCGGGGGGCACAGATACGCAGTATTTT
CDR3 protein: CATSRVLAGGTDTQYF

D gene: TRBD1
V gene: TRBV5-1
J gene: TRBJ2-5
clone size: .
CDR3 DNA: TGCGCCAGCAGCTTGTCGCCGACAGGGGGAGATCAAGAGACCCAGTACTTC
CDR3 protein: CASSLSPTGGDQETQYF

D gene: TRBD2
V gene: TRBV2
J gene: TRBJ2-7
clone size: once
CDR3 DNA: TGTGCCAGCAGTGAATGGCGGGGGGGACCTAGCTCCTACGAGCAGTACTTC
CDR3 protein: CASSEWRGGPSSYEQYF

D gene: TRBD1
V gene: TRBV6-5
J gene: TRBJ1-2
clone size: .
CDR3 DNA: TGTGCCAGCAGTTACGAGACAGGGGGTGGCTACACCTTC
CDR3 protein: CASSYETGGGYTF

D gene: .
V gene: TRBV21-1
J gene: TRBJ2-5
clone size: .
CDR3 DNA: TGTGCCAGCAGCCAACGACTAGCGGGGGACCGGGAGACCCAGTACTTC
CDR3 protein: CASSQRLAGDRETQYF

D gene: .
V gene: TRBV10-1
J gene: TRBJ2-7
clone size: .
CDR3 DNA: TGCGCCAGCAGTGTTGGGGCAGGGCCCTACGAGCAGTACTTC
CDR3 protein: CASSVGAGPYEQYF

D gene: TRBD1
V gene: TRBV5-1
J gene: TRBJ1-6
clone size: .
CDR3 DNA: TGCGCCAGCAGCTCGGGACAGGGGGCTCAGTCCTATAATTCACCCCTCCACTTT
CDR3 protein: CASSSGQGAQSYNSPLHF

D gene: .
V gene: TRBV3-1/TRBV3-2
J gene: TRBJ1-1
clone size: .
CDR3 DNA: TGTGCCAGCAGCCTCGGGAACACTGAAGCTTTCTTT
CDR3 protein: CASSLGNTEAFF

D gene: .
V gene: TRBV5-5
J gene: TRBJ1-6
clone size: .
CDR3 DNA: TGTGCCAGCAGCATCCCTCAGGGGAGCTCCTATAATTCACCCCTCCACTTT
CDR3 protein: CASSIPQGSSYNSPLHF

D gene: .
V gene: TRBV4-1
J gene: TRBJ1-4
clone size: .
CDR3 DNA: TGCGCCAGCAGCCCAGGGGCAGGGGAGGAAAAACTGTTTTTT
CDR3 protein: CASSPGAGEEKLFF

D gene: .
V gene: TRBV28
J gene: TRBJ1-3
clone size: .
CDR3 DNA: TGTGCCAGCAGTTCCCCCTCCGGTTATAGAGGGTGGAACGGAAACACCATATATTTT
CDR3 protein: CASSSPSGYRGWNGNTIYF

D gene: TRBD2
V gene: TRBV27
J gene: TRBJ2-7
clone size: .
CDR3 DNA: TGTGCCAGCAGTTTCGGGCAGGGAGGGTACGAGCAGTACTTC
CDR3 protein: CASSFGQGGYEQYF

D gene: TRBD2
V gene: TRBV5-6
J gene: TRBJ2-1
clone size: .
CDR3 DNA: TGTGCCAGCAGCCTAGGACTAGTAGTCAGTGAGCAGTTCTTC
CDR3 protein: CASSLGLVVSEQFF

D gene: .
V gene: TRBV5-4
J gene: TRBJ2-2
clone size: .
CDR3 DNA: TGTGCCAGCAGCTTGGACAGTAGCACCGGGGAGCTGTTTTTT
CDR3 protein: CASSLDSSTGELFF

D gene: .
V gene: TRBV3-1/TRBV3-2
J gene: TRBJ2-2
clone size: .
CDR3 DNA: TGTGCCAGCAGCCAAACCCAGTGGACCGGGGAGCTGTTTTTT
CDR3 protein: CASSQTQWTGELFF

D gene: TRBD1
V gene: TRBV6-5
J gene: TRBJ1-5
clone size: .
CDR3 DNA: TGTGCCAGCAGCGGGACAGGGGGCGATCAGCCCCAGCATTTT
CDR3 protein: CASSGTGGDQPQHF

D gene: TRBD2
V gene: TRBV7-6
J gene: TRBJ2-1
clone size: .
CDR3 DNA: TGTGCCAGCAGCCCCGAGGGCGGGGGGGCTAGTCGCTCCTACAATGAGCAGTTCTTC
CDR3 protein: CASSPEGGGASRSYNEQFF

D gene: .
V gene: TRBV6-2/TRBV6-3
J gene: TRBJ2-1
clone size: .
CDR3 DNA: TGTGCCAGCAGTTACTTCCAAGTGGGGGGGGGCCGGTCCTACAATGAGCAGTTCTTC
CDR3 protein: CASSYFQVGGGRSYNEQFF

D gene: .
V gene: TRBV11-2
J gene: TRBJ1-6
clone size: .
CDR3 DNA: TGTGCCAGCAGCTTAGCGACAGCCATTGAGTCACCCCTCCACTTT
CDR3 protein: CASSLATAIESPLHF

D gene: .
V gene: TRBV24-1
J gene: TRBJ2-2
clone size: .
CDR3 DNA: TGTGCCACCAGTGATTTGGTTCAGACGAACACCGGGGAGCTGTTTTTT
CDR3 protein: CATSDLVQTNTGELFF

D gene: TRBD1
V gene: TRBV27
J gene: TRBJ1-6
clone size: .
CDR3 DNA: TGTGCCAGCAGGTCGGGACAGGGGCCGCGCCACGCCTATAATTCACCCCTCCACTTT
CDR3 protein: CASRSGQGPRHAYNSPLHF

D gene: TRBD2
V gene: TRBV7-9
J gene: TRBJ2-7
clone size: .
CDR3 DNA: TGTGCCAGCAGCTTACCTAGCGGGGGGCCCTACGAGCAGTACTTC
CDR3 protein: CASSLPSGGPYEQYF

D gene: .
V gene: TRBV10-2
J gene: TRBJ2-7
clone size: .
CDR3 DNA: TGCGCCAGCAGTGATTCGGGGAACGAGCAGTACTTC
CDR3 protein: CASSDSGNEQYF

D gene: .
V gene: TRBV5-8
J gene: TRBJ1-3
clone size: .
CDR3 DNA: TGTGCCAGCAGCTTGGTACAGGTGATGCTCTCTGGAAACACCATATATTTT
CDR3 protein: CASSLVQVMLSGNTIYF

D gene: TRBD1
V gene: TRBV9
J gene: TRBJ1-1
clone size: .
CDR3 DNA: TGTGCCAGCAGCGTGACAGGGGGGAACACTGAAGCTTTCTTT
CDR3 protein: CASSVTGGNTEAFF

D gene: .
V gene: TRBV2
J gene: TRBJ1-3
clone size: .
CDR3 DNA: TGTGCCAGCAGTGAAGCGCTGGGCGCTGGAAACACCATATATTTT
CDR3 protein: CASSEALGAGNTIYF

D gene: TRBD2
V gene: TRBV5-4
J gene: TRBJ2-3
clone size: .
CDR3 DNA: TGTGCCAGCAGCTCACCTAGCGGGGCGCTCACAGATACGCAGTATTTT
CDR3 protein: CASSSPSGALTDTQYF

D gene: .
V gene: TRBV7-9
J gene: TRBJ1-2
clone size: .
CDR3 DNA: TGTGCCAGCAGCTTAGTAGTTGCCACTATGGGCTACACCTTC
CDR3 protein: CASSLVVATMGYTF

D gene: .
V gene: TRBV19
J gene: TRBJ1-5
clone size: .
CDR3 DNA: TGTGCCAGTAGCACGATTACAGGGAAGGGTACGGGTCAGCCCCAGCATTTT
CDR3 protein: CASSTITGKGTGQPQHF

D gene: TRBD1
V gene: TRBV19
J gene: TRBJ2-7
clone size: .
CDR3 DNA: TGTGCCAGTAGTACTCGGACAGGGGCCCACGAGCAGTACTTC
CDR3 protein: CASSTRTGAHEQYF

D gene: .
V gene: TRBV28
J gene: TRBJ1-2
clone size: .
CDR3 DNA: TGTGCCAGCAGTTTAGGCGGCCCGACTCTAGGCTACACCTTC
CDR3 protein: CASSLGGPTLGYTF

D gene: .
V gene: TRBV28
J gene: TRBJ1-1
clone size: few
CDR3 DNA: TGTGCCAGCATTCCGGCCGGGGACACTGAAGCTTTCTTT
CDR3 protein: CASIPAGDTEAFF

D gene: .
V gene: TRBV7-9
J gene: TRBJ2-7
clone size: .
CDR3 DNA: TGTGCCAGCAGCGGGCAGGTTCCTCCCTACGAGCAGTACTTC
CDR3 protein: CASSGQVPPYEQYF

D gene: .
V gene: TRBV29-1
J gene: TRBJ2-5
clone size: .
CDR3 DNA: TGCAGCGCCTACAGGGACCTCCAAGAGACCCAGTACTTC
CDR3 protein: CSAYRDLQETQYF

D gene: TRBD1
V gene: TRBV7-2
J gene: TRBJ2-2
clone size: .
CDR3 DNA: TGTGCCAGCAGCATGCGACAGGGTACCGGGGAGCTGTTTTTT
CDR3 protein: CASSMRQGTGELFF

D gene: .
V gene: TRBV30
J gene: TRBJ1-5
clone size: .
CDR3 DNA: TGTGCCTGGAGTGTTTCAGTGGGCAATCAGCCCCAGCATTTT
CDR3 protein: CAWSVSVGNQPQHF

D gene: TRBD1
V gene: TRBV15
J gene: TRBJ1-1
clone size: once
CDR3 DNA: TGTGCCACCAGCAGGGACAGGGGGCGGGCTGAAGCTTTCTTT
CDR3 protein: CATSRDRGRAEAFF

D gene: TRBD1
V gene: TRBV19
J gene: TRBJ1-1
clone size: .
CDR3 DNA: TGTGCCAGTAGTGTACCGGGACAGGGGAGAAGAGCTTTCTTT
CDR3 protein: CASSVPGQGRRAFF

D gene: .
V gene: TRBV30
J gene: TRBJ2-2
clone size: .
CDR3 DNA: TGTGCCTGGAGTGTGCTGTTGGGGGCGGGGGAGCTGTTTTTT
CDR3 protein: CAWSVLLGAGELFF

D gene: TRBD1
V gene: TRBV27
J gene: TRBJ1-4
clone size: .
CDR3 DNA: TGTGCCAGCAGTCCAAGACAGGGTCTAATAGAAAAACTGTTTTTT
CDR3 protein: CASSPRQGLIEKLFF

D gene: .
V gene: TRBV18
J gene: TRBJ2-5
clone size: .
CDR3 DNA: TGTGCCAGCTCACCACCGGCGGGTGGTCCCGAGACCCAGTACTTC
CDR3 protein: CASSPPAGGPETQYF

D gene: TRBD2
V gene: TRBV6-2/TRBV6-3
J gene: TRBJ2-3
clone size: .
CDR3 DNA: TGTGCCAGCAGCCGGACTAGCGTTAGCACAGATACGCAGTATTTT
CDR3 protein: CASSRTSVSTDTQYF

D gene: .
V gene: TRBV4-1
J gene: TRBJ1-4
clone size: .
CDR3 DNA: TGCGCCAGCAGCCAAGATGAGGTCCCTAATGAAAAACTGTTTTTT
CDR3 protein: CASSQDEVPNEKLFF

D gene: .
V gene: TRBV9
J gene: TRBJ2-1
clone size: .
CDR3 DNA: TGTGCCAGCAGCGTATCTAGTGGAAACAATGAGCAGTTCTTC
CDR3 protein: CASSVSSGNNEQFF